The 27 T cell receptor beta chains given below trace back to one sample, sequenced in a study of blood T cell repertoires in COVID-19. Using immunoSEQ multiplex PCR, the repertoire was profiled, and TCRdb retains in-frame clones only, with some absent. The repertoire consists of roughly 60,000 clones, with 87% occurring once and the leading ten covering about 3.6%. What was sequenced was peripheral blood. The receptors originated from a man aged 40-50 years with COVID-19, enrolled during active disease.

The chain carries TRBV4-2 and TRBJ1-3, with a weak D call TRBD1 (6 bases). The V end was cut by 0 bases, the J end by 8 bases, with 20 bases between. CDR3 length equals 17 residues. Per germline, CDR1 LGHNA and CDR2 YNFKEQ. The CDR3 bases are TGTGCCAGCAGCCAAGAGGACAGCCCCCTAAGCGGAGACACCATATATTTT. As protein: CASSQEDSPLSGDTIYF.

There are a few counts of this clone. The gene calls are TRBV19 and TRBJ1-2; the match to TRBD1 covers 9 bases. The CDR3 runs 12 residues. Per germline, CDR1 LNHDA and CDR2 SQIVND (reference sequence). V was clipped by 10 bases and J by 7 bases; unmatched bases: 7. CDR3 region: CATTGGATGYTF. Here the CDR3 DNA reads TGTGCCACCACAGGGGGCGCTACTGGCTACACCTTC.

The chain uses TRBV2 and TRBJ1-2, with 10 bases lining up with TRBD1. Germline CDR1 reads SNHLY; CDR2 reads FYNNEI. The CDR3 is made up of 14 amino acids. V lost 8 bases, J lost 2 bases, and 5 bases stayed unmatched. CDR3 in amino acids: CASVTGGNNYGYTF. The DNA for the CDR3 is TGTGCCAGCGTGACAGGGGGCAACAACTATGGCTACACCTTC. Full variable domain (outside the CDR3, taken from reference TRBV2 and TRBJ1-2): EPEVTQTPSHQVTQMGQEVILRCVPISNHLYFYWYRQILGQKVEFLVSFYNNEISEKSEIFDDQFSVERPDGSNFTLKIRSTKLEDSAMYFCASVTGGNNYGYTFGSGTRLTVV.

The V gene is TRBV19, the J gene TRBJ2-7; weak D call: TRBD2 (5 bases). CDR1 is LNHDA and CDR2 is SQIVND in the germline V gene (reference sequence). This CDR3 region has 13 residues. Trimming left V 6 bases short and J 7 bases short, with 16 bases between. CDR3 region: CASSESEGLEQYF. The CDR3 bases are TGTGCCAGTAGCGAAAGTGAGGGCTTGGAGCAGTACTTC.

The chain carries TRBV15 and TRBJ1-5; TRBD1 aligns across 7 bases. Trimming cost V 4 bases and J 6 bases; bases outside gene matches: 6. The CDR3 length is 14 residues. The V gene's germline CDR1 is LNHNV and CDR2 YYDKDF (reference sequence). In DNA, the CDR3 is TGTGCCACCAGCATAGACCAGGGGGGTCAGCCCCAGCATTTT. Amino acid sequence: CATSIDQGGQPQHF.

CDR3 protein: CASSQDLRVYNEQFF. The CDR3 region has the DNA TGTGCCAGCAGCCAAGATTTGAGGGTTTACAATGAGCAGTTCTTC. J is TRBJ2-1 and V is TRBV4-2; D might be TRBD2 (5 bases). Trimming stripped 0 bases from V and 4 bases from J, with 10 bases between. Germline V gene data show CDR1 as LGHNA and CDR2 as YNFKEQ. This CDR3 has 15 amino acids.

This sequence joins TRBV6-1 and TRBJ1-5; perhaps TRBD1 as D (5 bases). CDR3 length: 19 amino acids. CDR1 and CDR2 (germline): MNHNS, SASEGT. Trimming removed 2 bases from V and 0 bases from J, with 20 bases in between. The CDR3 region has the DNA TGTGCCAGCAGTGAAAGTATCGGGGGGACGTTCAATAGCAATCAGCCCCAGCATTTT. Translated: CASSESIGGTFNSNQPQHF.

This clone was detected only a few times. This chain connects TRBV25-1 to TRBJ1-5, with TRBD1 matching over 8 bases. Germline trimming cut 4 bases from V and 3 bases from J; bases unmatched to any gene: 5. CDR1 and CDR2 from the germline V gene are MGHDK and SYGVNS. The CDR3 consists of 15 residues. CDR3: CASSAGTGNNQPQHF. Here the CDR3 DNA reads TGTGCCAGCAGTGCTGGGACAGGAAACAATCAGCCCCAGCATTTT.

V is TRBV24-1 and J is TRBJ2-1; the D gene is possibly TRBD1 (7 bases). Looked up from germline, CDR1 is KGHDR and CDR2 is SFDVKD. CDR3 length: 15 residues. Trimming took 4 bases from V and 2 from J, leaving 11 bases between them. The CDR3 loop reads CATSDARGAYNEQFF. CDR3 DNA sequence: TGTGCCACCAGTGACGCCAGGGGGGCCTACAATGAGCAGTTCTTC.

The chain recombines TRBV6-5 with TRBJ2-2; D is ambiguous. The CDR3 loop spans 13 amino acids. Germline values: CDR1 MNHEY, CDR2 SVGAGI. V was trimmed by 6 bases and J by 3 bases, leaving 8 bases between them. The CDR3 DNA follows: TGTGCCAGCAGCCTTGAGGACACCGGGGAGCTGTTTTTT. Its translation is CASSLEDTGELFF.

This chain joins TRBV24-1 and TRBJ2-2, with 7 bases fitting TRBD1. From germline, CDR1 is KGHDR and CDR2 SFDVKD. J gave up 0 bases and V 3 bases, and 3 bases lay outside the gene matches. CDR3 length: 16 amino acids. CDR3 bases: TGTGCCACCAGTGATCCGGGGACAGCGAACACCGGGGAGCTGTTTTTT. It specifies CATSDPGTANTGELFF.

CDR3 protein: CASSPDRRETQYF. DNA for the CDR3: TGTGCCAGCAGTCCCGACAGGCGAGAGACCCAGTACTTC. The chain is built from TRBV12-3 or TRBV12-4 and TRBJ2-5; D is possibly TRBD1 (6 bases). The CDR3 is made up of 13 amino acids. V lost 5 bases, J lost 4 bases, and 11 bases lay in between.

This clone was counted once. This rearrangement joins TRBV24-1 to TRBJ2-3; 8 bases line up with TRBD2. V shed 3 bases and J 1 base; nucleotides not matched to a gene: 14. Germline loops: CDR1 KGHDR, CDR2 SFDVKD. CDR3 length: 19 amino acids. CDR3 in DNA: TGTGCCACCAGTGATCCCCGGGATAGCGGGATCCACGGCACAGATACGCAGTATTTT. Protein: CATSDPRDSGIHGTDTQYF.

This clone showed up just a few times. CDR3 region: CASSLGQINQPQHF. Here the CDR3 DNA reads TGTGCCAGCAGCTTAGGGCAGATCAATCAGCCCCAGCATTTT. This chain links TRBV7-2 with TRBJ1-5, with D hard to call. The CDR3 runs to 14 residues. The V and J ends lost 1 base and 3 bases respectively, with 7 bases between them. Germline CDR1 reads SGHTA; CDR2 reads FQGNSA.

This clone was observed a single time. The CDR3 spells CASRGQGRQSPLHF. The CDR3 bases are TGTGCCAGCAGGGGACAGGGGAGGCAATCACCCCTCCACTTT. The chain uses TRBV2 and TRBJ1-6; 10 bases align to TRBD1. This CDR3 is built from 14 residues. Unmatched junction bases numbered 6, after V lost 6 bases and J lost 10 bases. Germline CDR1 reads SNHLY; CDR2 reads FYNNEI.

The chain carries TRBV2 and TRBJ1-6; D ambiguous. V was shortened by 3 bases and J by 7 bases, with 16 bases between the two germline ends. There are 16 residues in the CDR3. The V gene's germline CDR1 is SNHLY and CDR2 FYNNEI. CDR3 bases: TGTGCCAGCAGTGAGGCCCTTTATCCGCGGAATTCACCCCTCCACTTT. Translating it yields CASSEALYPRNSPLHF.

V is TRBV19 and J is TRBJ2-6; the D gene is possibly TRBD1 (5 bases). The CDR3 runs to 15 residues. Per the germline V gene, CDR1 is LNHDA and CDR2 is SQIVND (reference sequence). Trimming stripped 4 bases from V and 4 bases from J, with 11 bases between. CDR3 region: CASSTQGTGANVLTF. CDR3 nucleotide sequence: TGTGCCAGTAGTACCCAGGGTACCGGGGCCAACGTCCTGACTTTC.

This clone appeared once. V gene TRBV30 combines with J gene TRBJ1-1; 8 positions agree with TRBD1. Germline V gene data show CDR1 as GTSNPN and CDR2 as SVGIG (reference sequence). Trimming at V came to 3 bases and at J to 5 bases, leaving 11 bases not matched to a gene. The CDR3 runs to 15 residues. CDR3: CAWSPVGQGRTEAFF. In DNA, the CDR3 is TGTGCCTGGAGCCCGGTTGGACAGGGCCGAACTGAAGCTTTCTTT. The full variable domain, completed using reference TRBV30 and TRBJ1-1, is SQTIHQWPATLVQPVGSPLSLECTVEGTSNPNLYWYRQAAGRGLQLLFYSVGIGQISSEVPQNLSASRPQDRQFILSSKKLLLSDSGFYLCAWSPVGQGRTEAFFGQGTRLTVV.

The chain links TRBV19 to TRBJ2-3, with 8 bases fitting TRBD2. This CDR3 spans 14 amino acids. Germline values: CDR1 LNHDA, CDR2 SQIVND (reference sequence). Germline trimming cut 5 bases from V and 6 bases from J; bases unmatched to any gene: 7. The CDR3 DNA is TGTGCCAGTAGTGGACCGACTAGCGATGATACGCAGTATTTT. Its translation is CASSGPTSDDTQYF.

This clone was detected only once. V gene TRBV11-3 combines with J gene TRBJ2-5; 14 bases map to TRBD2. CDR1 SGHNT and CDR2 YENEEA come from the germline V gene. CDR3 length: 20 amino acids. V gave up 0 bases and J gave up 3 bases; unmatched junction bases: 12. This chain's CDR3 is CASSLEGLGTSGGHKETQYF. Here the CDR3 DNA reads TGTGCCAGCAGCTTAGAAGGTTTAGGGACTAGCGGGGGTCATAAAGAGACCCAGTACTTC. The full variable domain, in which reference TRBV11-3 and TRBJ2-5 provide the parts outside the CDR3, is EAGVVQSPRYKIIEKKQPVAFWCNPISGHNTLYWYLQNLGQGPELLIRYENEEAVDDSQLPKDRFSAERLKGVDSTLKIQPAELGDSAVYLCASSLEGLGTSGGHKETQYFGPGTRLLVL.

V and J are TRBV18 and TRBJ2-5; tentative D call: TRBD1 (5 bases). Trimming removed 6 bases from V and 0 bases from J, with 8 bases in between. CDR1 and CDR2 from the germline V gene are KGHSH and LQKENI. CDR3 length: 13 residues. The CDR3, as DNA: TGTGCCAGCTCTGCGACAGACCAAGAGACCCAGTACTTC. Protein: CASSATDQETQYF.

J is TRBJ1-2 and V is TRBV18; 10 nucleotides line up with TRBD1. Trimming removed 3 bases from V and 1 base from J; junction bases left unmatched: 5. Germline V lookup: CDR1 KGHSH, CDR2 LQKENI. The CDR3 contains 16 residues. CDR3 bases: TGTGCCAGCTCACCGTGGGGACAGGGGTATAACTATGGCTACACCTTC. Amino acids: CASSPWGQGYNYGYTF.

This clone has just one count. This chain uses TRBV27 with TRBJ1-4, with a weak D call TRBD1 (6 bases). This CDR3 is built from 15 residues. V was shortened by 6 bases and J by 0 bases, with 11 bases between the two germline ends. CDR1 MNHEY and CDR2 SMNVEV come from the germline V gene (reference sequence). CDR3 region: CASSSDRSTNEKLFF. The DNA for the CDR3 is TGTGCCAGCAGCTCAGACAGGTCAACTAATGAAAAACTGTTTTTT.

The rearrangement uses TRBV12-3 or TRBV12-4 and TRBJ2-7, with D possibly TRBD2 on 5 matching bases. The ends were cut back, 7 bases at V and 13 bases at J, with 17 bases in the middle. This CDR3 has 11 amino acids. CDR3 in DNA: TGTGCCAGCACTCTCGGCGGACTCCTCTACTTC. Translation gives CASTLGGLLYF.

The rearrangement uses TRBV25-1 and TRBJ1-2; D remains ambiguous. Trimming cost V 5 bases and J 0 bases, with 16 bases left between them. The CDR3 is 16 amino acids. The V gene's germline CDR1 is MGHDK and CDR2 SYGVNS. CDR3 DNA sequence: TGTGCCAGCAGTCAAGGAGGTGTTCGGTCTAACTATGGCTACACCTTC. Protein product: CASSQGGVRSNYGYTF.

This chain uses TRBV7-9 with TRBJ2-7, with TRBD2 matching over 11 bases. CDR3 size: 15 residues. The junction had 4 bases not matched to a gene; V was cut back by 2 bases and J by 4 bases. The V gene's germline CDR1 is SEHNR and CDR2 FQNEAQ (reference sequence). In DNA, the CDR3 is TGTGCCAGCAGCTTAACTAGCGGGAGCTTTTACGAGCAGTACTTC. It is translated as CASSLTSGSFYEQYF.

The chain has TRBV11-3 and TRBJ2-3; 7 nucleotides match TRBD2. The V gene end was trimmed by 1 base and the J gene end by 6 bases; junction bases not matched to a gene: 13. Germline CDR1 SGHNT, CDR2 YENEEA. The CDR3 runs 17 residues. CDR3 protein: CASSLGRWAGAGDTQYF. The DNA for the CDR3 is TGTGCCAGCAGCTTAGGGAGGTGGGCGGGAGCCGGGGATACGCAGTATTTT.